This is a list of T cell receptor beta chains from one sample in a study of blood T cell repertoires in COVID-19. The repertoire was sequenced with immunoSEQ multiplex PCR; TCRdb's copy has only in-frame clones and lacks some. Of roughly 190,000 clones in the sample, approximately 90% were seen once. Sequencing was performed on PBMCs or T cells enriched from blood (not recorded which). Receptors originate from a woman younger than 30 who had recovered from COVID-19. Each CDR3 is given with its conserved first and last residue. A D gene is named only where the DNA matches it firmly. Some rows have no size entry. The others give once, few or many, or a class for an expanded clone.

>few|TRBD1|TRBJ2-1|TRBV28
TGTGCCAGCAGTTCCTTCCGGGACAGGGGGTGGAGTGAGCAGTTCTTC
CASSSFRDRGWSEQFF
>.|.|TRBJ1-5|TRBV27
TGTGCCAGCAGTTTGTTCCGGGACTCTCAGCCCCAGCATTTT
CASSLFRDSQPQHF
>.|.|TRBJ2-5|TRBV5-4
TGTGCCAGCAGCTTCGACAGCACTGGGACCCAGTACTTC
CASSFDSTGTQYF
>.|.|TRBJ1-1|TRBV29-1
TGCAGCGTTGATCAGAACACTGAAGCTTTCTTT
CSVDQNTEAFF
>.|TRBD2|TRBJ2-7|TRBV5-4
TGTGCCAGCAGCCCCTGGGGGGGGAGCCCCGACGAGCAGTACTTC
CASSPWGGSPDEQYF
>.|.|TRBJ1-1|TRBV19
TGTGCCAGTACACAGGTGCTCAACACTGAAGCTTTCTTT
CASTQVLNTEAFF
>.|.|TRBJ2-3|TRBV3-1/TRBV3-2
TGTGCCAGCAGCCGCACTGGCACAGATACGCAGTATTTT
CASSRTGTDTQYF
>.|.|TRBJ2-5|TRBV11-2
TGTGCCAGCACCTTATCATTCTCCGTCAGGGGGGCCCAAGAGACCCAGTACTTC
CASTLSFSVRGAQETQYF
>once|.|TRBJ1-1|TRBV7-9
TGTGCCAGCAGCTTAGCGCCCGGCACTGAAGCTTTCTTT
CASSLAPGTEAFF
>few|.|TRBJ1-1|TRBV29-1
TGCAGCGGTATGAACACTGAAGCTTTCTTT
CSGMNTEAFF
>.|TRBD1|TRBJ1-6|TRBV27
TGTGCCAGCGGCCGACAGGGACAGAATAATTCACCCCTCCACTTT
CASGRQGQNNSPLHF
>.|TRBD2|TRBJ2-1|TRBV7-3
TGTGCCAGCAGCCTAGGGACTAGCGGGAATGAGCAGTTCTTC
CASSLGTSGNEQFF
>.|TRBD1|TRBJ2-6|TRBV11-2
TGTGCCAGCAGCCTCGGGACAGGGTCGTATAGCTCTGGGGCCAACGTCCTGACTTTC
CASSLGTGSYSSGANVLTF
>.|.|TRBJ1-1|TRBV19
TGTGCCAGTAGTGCGGGAGGGGGTACTGAAGCTTTCTTT
CASSAGGGTEAFF
>.|TRBD2|TRBJ2-3|TRBV2
TGTGCCAGCAGCGACTTTGGGGGGGATGTGGTTGGCGATACGCAGTATTTT
CASSDFGGDVVGDTQYF
>.|.|TRBJ2-2|TRBV7-3
TGTGCCAGCAGCTTAATGGGTGGGGCCAGGGGTAACACCGGGGAGCTGTTTTTT
CASSLMGGARGNTGELFF
>.|.|TRBJ1-1|TRBV30
TGTGCCTGGGCGTCCTCGCCAGGCACTGAAGCTTTCTTT
CAWASSPGTEAFF
>.|TRBD2|TRBJ2-1|TRBV3-1/TRBV3-2
TGTGCCAGCAGCCAACCAACTAGCGGGAGGGATTATGAGCAGTTCTTC
CASSQPTSGRDYEQFF
>.|.|TRBJ2-7|TRBV9
TGTGCCAGCAGCGTAGGGGACACCGAGCAGTACTTC
CASSVGDTEQYF
>.|TRBD2|TRBJ2-1|TRBV28
TGTGCCAGCAGTTCGGGACTAGAGTGGGGTCACGATGAGCAGTTCTTC
CASSSGLEWGHDEQFF
>.|.|TRBJ2-3|TRBV15
TGTGCCACCAGCGCCTACGGGGGGGGACAGTTCACAACCCAAAGATTCGGCACAGATACGCAGTATTTT
CATSAYGGGQFTTQRFGTDTQYF
>.|TRBD1|TRBJ2-5|TRBV7-2
TGTGCCAGCAGCCTCAGGGGGCTGGTAGAGACCCAGTACTTC
CASSLRGLVETQYF
>.|TRBD2|TRBJ2-7|TRBV12-3/TRBV12-4
TGTGCCAGCAGTTTAGCCCCGGGGGGAGAGCAGTACTTC
CASSLAPGGEQYF
>.|.|TRBJ1-3|TRBV28
TGTGCCAGCAGTTTTCGGCTGCAGGCTGGAAACACCATATATTTT
CASSFRLQAGNTIYF
>.|.|TRBJ1-1|TRBV29-1
TGCAGCGTTGAAAGGAGAATGAACACTGAAGCTTTCTTT
CSVERRMNTEAFF